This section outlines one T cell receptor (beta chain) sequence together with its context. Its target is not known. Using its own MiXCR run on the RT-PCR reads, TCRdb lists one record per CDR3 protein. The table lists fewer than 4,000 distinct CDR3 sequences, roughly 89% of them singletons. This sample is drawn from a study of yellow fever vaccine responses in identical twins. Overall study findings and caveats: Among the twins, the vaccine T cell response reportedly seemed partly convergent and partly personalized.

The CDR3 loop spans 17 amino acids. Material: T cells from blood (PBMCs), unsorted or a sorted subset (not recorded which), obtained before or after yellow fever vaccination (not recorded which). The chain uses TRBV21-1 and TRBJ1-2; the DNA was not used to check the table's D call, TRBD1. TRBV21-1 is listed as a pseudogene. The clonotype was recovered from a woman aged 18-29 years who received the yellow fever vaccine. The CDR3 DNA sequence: TGTGCCAGCAGCAAAAGGAAGGTCAGGCAAGACAGCTATGGCTACACCTTC. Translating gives CASSKRKVRQDSYGYTF.